This passage covers 2 T cell receptor beta chains from one sample sequenced in a study of blood T cells in healthy people across ages. A second PCR of about 7 to 12 cycles used a sample-barcoded 5' primer and a J-beta primer mix. TCRdb processed the 5' RACE reads anew with MiXCR; each CDR3 protein has one entry. The top ten hold 30% of the sample, which has about 670,000 distinct CDR3 sequences, roughly 43% seen once. Sequenced: blood. Receptors originate from a man older than 75 in good health.

This clonotype has more than one count but fewer than ten. The V and J genes are TRBV7-2 and TRBJ1-5; TRBD1 matches at 11 bases. The V gene end was trimmed by 7 bases and the J gene end by 6 bases; junction bases not matched to a gene: 8. CDR3 length equals 15 residues. Germline V CDR1 and CDR2: SGHTA, FQGNSA. The CDR3 DNA sequence: TGTGCCAGCACCTCCGGGACAGGGGGACGTCAGCCCCAGCATTTT. Protein sequence: CASTSGTGGRQPQHF.

This clonotype was observed a few times. The gene calls are TRBV2 and TRBJ2-1; no definite D call. The germline gives CDR1 SNHLY, CDR2 FYNNEI. CDR3 size: 15 residues. V lost 4 bases and J 0 bases, leaving 10 bases between the germline ends. In nucleotides, the CDR3 is TGTGCCAGCAGTGCGCGCGGAGCCTCCTACAATGAGCAGTTCTTC. The encoded protein is CASSARGASYNEQFF. Based on the CDR3 plus reference TRBV2 and TRBJ2-1, the full variable domain is EPEVTQTPSHQVTQMGQEVILRCVPISNHLYFYWYRQILGQKVEFLVSFYNNEISEKSEIFDDQFSVERPDGSNFTLKIRSTKLEDSAMYFCASSARGASYNEQFFGPGTRLTVL.